This TCR beta chain was recorded in a study of CD8+ T cells in alopecia areata. The wider study: At a dose of 5 to 10 mg twice daily, oral tofacitinib was given to treated patients. The drug, tofacitinib, lasted 6 to 18 months, followed by 6 months off drug.

Documented treatment: oral pan-JAK inhibitor, 5-10 mg twice daily. Peripheral blood samples and lesional scalp punch biopsies were obtained from alopecia areata patients. Losses at the gene ends were 7 bases for V and 5 bases for J; bases not matched to a gene: 9. CDR3 length equals 14 residues. From germline, CDR1 is SNHLY and CDR2 FYNNEI. Notes on this clone: What it binds is not known.

Broader study findings: Scalp clonality dropped significantly under tofacitinib, as did expanded CD8+ top-100 clones.

cDNA serving as the sequencing template came from extracted, reverse transcribed RNA. The table came from immunoSEQ multiplex PCR; TCRdb's copy has only in-frame clones and leaves some out. The repertoire has 150,000 to 200,000 clones, 50% to 75% of them found once; the top ten carry roughly 16%. The chain joins TRBV2 to TRBJ2-5, with 8 bases fitting TRBD1. Sequenced here: CD4+ T cells sorted from blood, sampled at approximately week 55, from a patient treated with tofacitinib. The receptor's source is a human donor with alopecia areata. The DNA for the CDR3 is TGTGCCAGCATTGGAGCAGGGGGCGGTGAGACCCAGTACTTC. This codes for CASIGAGGGETQYF.